The 8 T cell receptor beta chains below were found in one sample sequenced in a study of T cell responses to AZD1222 COVID-19 vaccine. Sequenced by immunoSEQ multiplex PCR; TCRdb stores in-frame clones only, minus some. This sample has 90,000 to 150,000 clones; roughly 90% occur once, and the top ten carry under 9%. The specimen was peripheral blood, collected on day 0 of AZD1222 vaccination. Receptors originate from an adult in good health.

The chain uses TRBV14 and TRBJ2-3; D is unclear. The CDR3 is 14 amino acids. V was cut by 3 bases and J by 2 bases, with 9 bases left in between. Germline V gene lookup returns CDR1 SGHDN and CDR2 FVKESK. CDR3 loop: CASSQVQDTDTQYF. The CDR3 DNA sequence: TGTGCCAGCAGCCAGGTACAAGACACAGATACGCAGTATTTT.

The rearrangement links TRBV10-3 to TRBJ1-2, with 7 bases lining up with TRBD1. Per germline, CDR1 ENHRY and CDR2 SYGVKD. The CDR3 loop spans 15 amino acids. The V segment lost 3 bases and the J segment 2 bases; nucleotides outside the gene matches: 6. CDR3 amino acids: CAISDPVQGNYGYTF. The CDR3 DNA reads as TGTGCCATCAGTGACCCCGTACAGGGGAACTATGGCTACACCTTC.

The sample holds a few counts of this clone. In nucleotides, the CDR3 is TGTGCCTGGAGTGTAAACTCTGGAAACACCATATATTTT. It encodes CAWSVNSGNTIYF. The gene calls are TRBV30 and TRBJ1-3; D unclear. V lost 0 bases and J 0 bases, leaving 3 bases between the germline ends. Germline lookup yields CDR1 GTSNPN and CDR2 SVGIG (reference sequence). The CDR3 length is 13 residues.

This sequence joins TRBV3-1 (or the pseudogene TRBV3-2) and TRBJ1-3; D is ambiguous. Between the trimmed V and J ends, which lost 0 bases and 0 bases, there was a span of 18 bases. Germline V lookup: CDR1 LGHDT, CDR2 YNNKEL (reference sequence). The CDR3 is 19 residues long. CDR3 loop: CASSQEALGDPSSGNTIYF. In nucleotides, the CDR3 is TGTGCCAGCAGCCAAGAGGCCTTGGGAGATCCGTCCTCTGGAAACACCATATATTTT.

CDR3 DNA: TGTGCCAGCAGTCCCCCCCCCTGGGAAGGCTACACCTTC. It translates to CASSPPPWEGYTF. V gene TRBV28 combines with J gene TRBJ1-2, with D uncertain. V lost 5 bases to trimming and J lost 8 bases, with 15 bases between them. Germline-derived CDR1 and CDR2 are MDHEN and SYDVKM. CDR3 length: 13 residues.

This clone appeared once. The chain combines TRBV7-6 with TRBJ1-5; D unresolved. The CDR3 sequence is 12 residues long. V was clipped by 3 bases and J by 3 bases, with 3 bases between them. Germline-derived CDR1 and CDR2 are SGHVS and FNYEAQ. CDR3 residues: CASSFINQPQHF. The CDR3 coding sequence is TGTGCCAGCAGCTTTATCAATCAGCCCCAGCATTTT.

This clone was detected a few times. The chain links TRBV24-1 to TRBJ1-2, with no clear D. CDR3 length: 17 residues. V lost 2 bases and J 5 bases, leaving 20 bases between the germline ends. Looked up from germline, CDR1 is KGHDR and CDR2 is SFDVKD. The CDR3 DNA follows: TGTGCCACCAGTGATTCTTACGGCAGGTCATCGACTTATGGCTACACCTTC. It encodes CATSDSYGRSSTYGYTF.

The V call is TRBV6-1, the J call TRBJ1-2; D unclear. V was trimmed by 2 bases and J by 7 bases, leaving 8 bases between them. Germline V gene data show CDR1 as MNHNS and CDR2 as SASEGT. The CDR3 loop spans 12 amino acids. The CDR3 here is CASSESRTGYTF. The CDR3 DNA follows: TGTGCCAGCAGTGAAAGTAGGACTGGCTACACCTTC.